These T cell receptor beta chains were read from a single sample in a study of T cell responses to AZD1222 COVID-19 vaccine. The protocol was immunoSEQ multiplex PCR, while the TCRdb copy is restricted to in-frame clones and leaves out a portion. The sample carries just over 150,000 clones, more than 85% recorded once. The source material was peripheral blood, sampled after recovery from COVID-19. Every receptor here comes from an adult who had recovered from COVID-19. Each CDR3 is given with its conserved first and last residue. A D gene is named only where the DNA matches it firmly. For some rows the clone size is stated as once, few or many, or as a class when expanded; others skip it.

d_gene: NA; abundance: NA; v_gene: TRBV7-6; j_gene: TRBJ1-1; CDR3nt: TGTGCCAGCAGCTTAGATGAGGAAGGCCGCAACACTGAAGCTTTCTTT; CDR3aa: CASSLDEEGRNTEAFF
d_gene: NA; abundance: NA; v_gene: TRBV11-2; j_gene: TRBJ2-7; CDR3nt: TGTGCCAGCAGCTTAGATCGGATCTCCTACGAGCAGTACTTC; CDR3aa: CASSLDRISYEQYF
d_gene: TRBD1; abundance: NA; v_gene: TRBV27; j_gene: TRBJ2-1; CDR3nt: TGTGCCAGCAGTAGGGACAGGGGATCCTACAATGAGCAGTTCTTC; CDR3aa: CASSRDRGSYNEQFF
d_gene: NA; abundance: NA; v_gene: TRBV29-1; j_gene: TRBJ1-2; CDR3nt: TGCAGCGTTGATTCATCGGGGGGCAACTATGGCTACACCTTC; CDR3aa: CSVDSSGGNYGYTF
d_gene: TRBD2; abundance: NA; v_gene: TRBV27; j_gene: TRBJ2-1; CDR3nt: TGTGCCAGCAGCCGCGGGACTAGCGGGGGGACGTACAATGAGCAGTTCTTC; CDR3aa: CASSRGTSGGTYNEQFF
d_gene: NA; abundance: NA; v_gene: TRBV12-3/TRBV12-4; j_gene: TRBJ1-1; CDR3nt: TGTGCCAGCAGTTTACTGGGATCCACTGAAGCTTTCTTT; CDR3aa: CASSLLGSTEAFF
d_gene: NA; abundance: NA; v_gene: TRBV2; j_gene: TRBJ2-3; CDR3nt: TGTGCCAGCCTCAGACGGGGGGCCAGCACAGATACGCAGTATTTT; CDR3aa: CASLRRGASTDTQYF
d_gene: NA; abundance: once; v_gene: TRBV6-6; j_gene: TRBJ2-3; CDR3nt: TGTGCCAGCAGTTACGGGCAGTTAACAGATACGCAGTATTTT; CDR3aa: CASSYGQLTDTQYF
d_gene: NA; abundance: NA; v_gene: TRBV2; j_gene: TRBJ2-7; CDR3nt: TGTGCCAGCAGTGAAGGTAGCGGCACCTACGAGCAGTACTTC; CDR3aa: CASSEGSGTYEQYF
d_gene: NA; abundance: NA; v_gene: TRBV6-5; j_gene: TRBJ1-5; CDR3nt: TGTGCCAGCAATCCCGACAGAGCTTCTAGCCCCCAGCATTTT; CDR3aa: CASNPDRASSPQHF
d_gene: NA; abundance: few; v_gene: TRBV12-3/TRBV12-4; j_gene: TRBJ2-2; CDR3nt: TGTGCCAGCACCCTTGACACCGGGGAGCTGTTTTTT; CDR3aa: CASTLDTGELFF
d_gene: TRBD2; abundance: NA; v_gene: TRBV6-1; j_gene: TRBJ2-5; CDR3nt: TGTGCCAGCAGGACTAGCAGTTCAGAGACCCAGTACTTC; CDR3aa: CASRTSSSETQYF
d_gene: NA; abundance: NA; v_gene: TRBV28; j_gene: TRBJ1-2; CDR3nt: TGTGCCAGCAGTGAAGGGAACTATGGCTACACCTTC; CDR3aa: CASSEGNYGYTF
d_gene: NA; abundance: NA; v_gene: TRBV19; j_gene: TRBJ1-1; CDR3nt: TGTGCCAGTAGTATTCCGGGTCGGTTCACTGAAGCTTTCTTT; CDR3aa: CASSIPGRFTEAFF
d_gene: NA; abundance: NA; v_gene: TRBV3-1/TRBV3-2; j_gene: TRBJ1-1; CDR3nt: TGTGCCAGCAGCCAAGTCCCAGGGATTGGGACTGAAGCTTTCTTT; CDR3aa: CASSQVPGIGTEAFF
d_gene: NA; abundance: NA; v_gene: TRBV6-1; j_gene: TRBJ1-5; CDR3nt: TGTGCCAGCAGTGAAGGCCTGGGTAACAATCAGCCCCAGCATTTT; CDR3aa: CASSEGLGNNQPQHF
d_gene: NA; abundance: NA; v_gene: TRBV9; j_gene: TRBJ1-2; CDR3nt: TGTGCCAGCAAAAAAGACTCGGTTTCTAAGGGCTACACCTTC; CDR3aa: CASKKDSVSKGYTF
d_gene: TRBD2; abundance: few; v_gene: TRBV10-2; j_gene: TRBJ2-7; CDR3nt: TGCGCCAGCACTAGCGGGAGGAAAAGGGAGCAGTACTTC; CDR3aa: CASTSGRKREQYF
d_gene: NA; abundance: NA; v_gene: TRBV6-1; j_gene: TRBJ1-3; CDR3nt: TGTGCCAGCAGTGACCGGGGACGATCTGGAAACACCATATATTTT; CDR3aa: CASSDRGRSGNTIYF
d_gene: NA; abundance: few; v_gene: TRBV29-1; j_gene: TRBJ1-1; CDR3nt: TGCAGCACACAAGACAGCCTGAACACTGAAGCTTTCTTT; CDR3aa: CSTQDSLNTEAFF
d_gene: NA; abundance: NA; v_gene: TRBV6-1; j_gene: TRBJ1-1; CDR3nt: TGTGCCAGCAGTGAAATAATTTTGGGGGGAAAAACTGAAGCTTTCTTT; CDR3aa: CASSEIILGGKTEAFF
d_gene: NA; abundance: NA; v_gene: TRBV6-1; j_gene: TRBJ1-2; CDR3nt: TGTGCCAGCAGTGAAGGGGGAGTTTATGGCTACACCTTC; CDR3aa: CASSEGGVYGYTF
d_gene: NA; abundance: NA; v_gene: TRBV11-2; j_gene: TRBJ1-4; CDR3nt: TGTGCCAGCAGCCCTGGGGACCGAACAACTAATGAAAAACTGTTTTTT; CDR3aa: CASSPGDRTTNEKLFF
d_gene: TRBD1; abundance: NA; v_gene: TRBV20-1; j_gene: TRBJ1-5; CDR3nt: TGCAGTGCTAGTTCGACAGGGGCTAATCAGCCCCAGCATTTT; CDR3aa: CSASSTGANQPQHF
d_gene: TRBD2; abundance: once; v_gene: TRBV9; j_gene: TRBJ2-7; CDR3nt: TGTGCCAGCAGCGTAACGACCGAGACTAGCGCCAACGAGCAGTACTTC; CDR3aa: CASSVTTETSANEQYF
d_gene: NA; abundance: NA; v_gene: TRBV6-5; j_gene: TRBJ2-3; CDR3nt: TGTGCCAGCAAACCGGACGCATCAGATACGCAGTATTTT; CDR3aa: CASKPDASDTQYF
d_gene: NA; abundance: NA; v_gene: TRBV2; j_gene: TRBJ2-7; CDR3nt: TGTGCCAGCAGCCCTCAGGGGTACGAGCAGTACTTC; CDR3aa: CASSPQGYEQYF
d_gene: NA; abundance: once; v_gene: TRBV11-3; j_gene: TRBJ2-2; CDR3nt: TGTGCCAGCAGCGCCACCGGAGCCGGGGAGCTGTTTTTT; CDR3aa: CASSATGAGELFF
d_gene: NA; abundance: NA; v_gene: TRBV3-1/TRBV3-2; j_gene: TRBJ1-3; CDR3nt: TGTGCCAGCAGCCCGTGGCGGGGGGTATATGGATCTGGAAACACCATATATTTT; CDR3aa: CASSPWRGVYGSGNTIYF
d_gene: NA; abundance: NA; v_gene: TRBV6-6; j_gene: TRBJ1-2; CDR3nt: TGTGCCAGCAGAGCCCGGAGCAACTATGGCTACACCTTC; CDR3aa: CASRARSNYGYTF
d_gene: NA; abundance: NA; v_gene: TRBV29-1; j_gene: TRBJ1-2; CDR3nt: TGCAGCGTGCAACCGGGACGAGGGGATGGCTACACCTTC; CDR3aa: CSVQPGRGDGYTF
d_gene: NA; abundance: NA; v_gene: TRBV7-7; j_gene: TRBJ1-1; CDR3nt: TGTGCTAGCAGCTTATCGCGGAACACTGAAGCTTTCTTT; CDR3aa: CASSLSRNTEAFF
d_gene: NA; abundance: NA; v_gene: TRBV29-1; j_gene: TRBJ2-7; CDR3nt: TGCAGCGTTGAAGACAGGGCCCTCGAGCAGTACTTC; CDR3aa: CSVEDRALEQYF
d_gene: NA; abundance: NA; v_gene: TRBV2; j_gene: TRBJ1-5; CDR3nt: TGTGCCAGCAGCTTCCAGGGTGGCAATCAGCCCCAGCATTTT; CDR3aa: CASSFQGGNQPQHF
d_gene: TRBD1; abundance: NA; v_gene: TRBV4-3; j_gene: TRBJ2-7; CDR3nt: TGCGCCAGCAGCGCGGCAGGGGGCACCTACGAGCAGTACTTC; CDR3aa: CASSAAGGTYEQYF
d_gene: TRBD1; abundance: NA; v_gene: TRBV3-1/TRBV3-2; j_gene: TRBJ1-4; CDR3nt: TGTGCCAGCAGCCACCCTGTAAGATTTAGGGGGACAGGTGGGCCAACTAATGAAAAACTGTTTTTT; CDR3aa: CASSHPVRFRGTGGPTNEKLFF
d_gene: NA; abundance: NA; v_gene: TRBV5-5; j_gene: TRBJ2-7; CDR3nt: TGTGCCAGCAGCCCCAAGGGGCCTAGGCCTAACGAGCAGTACTTC; CDR3aa: CASSPKGPRPNEQYF
d_gene: NA; abundance: NA; v_gene: TRBV18; j_gene: TRBJ1-1; CDR3nt: TGTGCCAGCTCACCCCAGGGAATTGACACTGAAGCTTTCTTT; CDR3aa: CASSPQGIDTEAFF
d_gene: NA; abundance: NA; v_gene: TRBV4-3; j_gene: TRBJ1-2; CDR3nt: TGCGCCAGCAGCCAAGATCTCGCTGGGAAAAACTATGGCTACACCTTC; CDR3aa: CASSQDLAGKNYGYTF
d_gene: NA; abundance: NA; v_gene: TRBV27; j_gene: TRBJ1-1; CDR3nt: TGTGCCAGCAGTTTGGGGGTGGGAGGCACTGAAGCTTTCTTT; CDR3aa: CASSLGVGGTEAFF
d_gene: NA; abundance: NA; v_gene: TRBV7-3; j_gene: TRBJ2-5; CDR3nt: TGTGCCAGCAGCTTAATGGGACGGGGGCCTCAAGAGACCCAGTACTTC; CDR3aa: CASSLMGRGPQETQYF
d_gene: NA; abundance: NA; v_gene: TRBV5-1; j_gene: TRBJ1-1; CDR3nt: TGCGCCAGCAGCTCCTTCACGAACACTGAAGCTTTCTTT; CDR3aa: CASSSFTNTEAFF
d_gene: TRBD1; abundance: once; v_gene: TRBV20-1; j_gene: TRBJ1-2; CDR3nt: TGCAGTGCAAGTGGGACAGGGGTGGAGTATGGCTACACCTTC; CDR3aa: CSASGTGVEYGYTF
d_gene: NA; abundance: NA; v_gene: TRBV5-1; j_gene: TRBJ2-2; CDR3nt: TGCGCCAGCAGCTCCGAGGCACCAGCCCGGACCGGGGAGCTGTTTTTT; CDR3aa: CASSSEAPARTGELFF
d_gene: NA; abundance: NA; v_gene: TRBV12-5; j_gene: TRBJ2-3; CDR3nt: TGTGCTAGTGGTTTGGGACAACGCACAGATACGCAGTATTTT; CDR3aa: CASGLGQRTDTQYF
d_gene: NA; abundance: NA; v_gene: TRBV5-6; j_gene: TRBJ1-5; CDR3nt: TGTGCCAGCAGCTTGGGGGATCAGCCCCAGCATTTT; CDR3aa: CASSLGDQPQHF
d_gene: NA; abundance: NA; v_gene: TRBV4-1; j_gene: TRBJ2-7; CDR3nt: TGCGCCAGCAGCCAAGAATCACAGTCCTACGAGCAGTACTTC; CDR3aa: CASSQESQSYEQYF
d_gene: TRBD1; abundance: once; v_gene: TRBV6-5; j_gene: TRBJ1-6; CDR3nt: TGTGCCAGCAGTTACGCTAGGGGGCAATCACCCCTCCACTTT; CDR3aa: CASSYARGQSPLHF
d_gene: TRBD2; abundance: NA; v_gene: TRBV7-2; j_gene: TRBJ2-7; CDR3nt: TGTGCCAGCAGCGCTCGACTAGCGGGCCTCGCCCTGGGGCAGTACTTC; CDR3aa: CASSARLAGLALGQYF
d_gene: NA; abundance: NA; v_gene: TRBV6-1; j_gene: TRBJ1-5; CDR3nt: TGTGCCAGCAGTGGAGGGCGAGCGACAGATAGCAATCAGCCCCAGCATTTT; CDR3aa: CASSGGRATDSNQPQHF
d_gene: TRBD1; abundance: NA; v_gene: TRBV12-5; j_gene: TRBJ1-5; CDR3nt: TGTGCTAGTGGCACCTCCGAATCGACAGGGGGCCAGGTGCCTTATAGCAATCAGCCCCAGCATTTT; CDR3aa: CASGTSESTGGQVPYSNQPQHF
d_gene: TRBD1; abundance: NA; v_gene: TRBV5-1; j_gene: TRBJ2-5; CDR3nt: TGCGCCAGCAGCTTGTCAGCCAAGACAGGGTCGGAGACCCAGTACTTC; CDR3aa: CASSLSAKTGSETQYF
d_gene: TRBD2; abundance: few; v_gene: TRBV18; j_gene: TRBJ2-7; CDR3nt: TGTGCCAGCCAGACTAGCGGGGCCGCCTACGAGCAGTACTTC; CDR3aa: CASQTSGAAYEQYF